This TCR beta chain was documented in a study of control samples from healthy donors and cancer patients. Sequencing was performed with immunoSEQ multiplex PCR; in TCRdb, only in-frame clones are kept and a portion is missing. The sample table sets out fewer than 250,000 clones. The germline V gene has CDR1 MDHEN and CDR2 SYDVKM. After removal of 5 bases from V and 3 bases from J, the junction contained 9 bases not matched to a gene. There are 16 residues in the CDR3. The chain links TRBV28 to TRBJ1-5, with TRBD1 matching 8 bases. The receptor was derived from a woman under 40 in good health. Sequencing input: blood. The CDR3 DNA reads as TGTGCCAGCAGTCGACCCGGACAGGGAGACAATCAGCCCCAGCATTTT. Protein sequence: CASSRPGQGDNQPQHF. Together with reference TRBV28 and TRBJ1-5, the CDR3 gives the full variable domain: DVKVTQSSRYLVKRTGEKVFLECVQDMDHENMFWYRQDPGLGLRLIYFSYDVKMKEKGDIPEGYSVSREKKERFSLILESASTNQTSMYLCASSRPGQGDNQPQHFGDGTRLSIL.